These 8 T cell receptor beta chains were all obtained from the same sample, sequenced in a study of neoadjuvant anti-PD-1 for oral cavity cancer. Sequenced by immunoSEQ multiplex PCR; TCRdb stores in-frame clones only, minus some. The sample records fewer than 90,000 clones, about four fifths being singletons. This specimen was PBMCs, taken before nivolumab (anti-PD-1) treatment. The receptors come from a person aged 40-85 years with oral cavity squamous cell carcinoma.

The chain recombines TRBV19 with TRBJ1-5, with a weak D call TRBD1 (6 bases). Germline CDR1 is LNHDA and CDR2 is SQIVND (reference sequence). Trimming shortened V by 6 bases and J by 9 bases, and 12 bases separated the two germline ends. The CDR3 sequence is 12 residues long. The CDR3 DNA follows: TGTGCCAGTAGGCAACAGGGCGGGCCCCAGCATTTT. Protein: CASRQQGGPQHF.

CDR3 protein: CASSPRLLDVGELFF. Here the CDR3 DNA reads TGTGCCAGCTCACCAAGGTTACTAGATGTCGGGGAGCTGTTTTTT. The chain carries TRBV18 and TRBJ2-2; D possibly corresponds to TRBD2 (5 bases). Germline CDR1 KGHSH, CDR2 LQKENI. V was cut by 2 bases and J by 7 bases, with 14 bases left in between. This CDR3 comprises 15 residues.

The genes are TRBV5-1 and TRBJ1-4; D remains unclear. The CDR3 spans 13 residues. Germline lookup yields CDR1 SGHRS and CDR2 YFSETQ. V dropped 4 bases and J dropped 6 bases, with 10 bases sitting between them. The CDR3: CASSTRTDEKLFF. Here the CDR3 DNA reads TGCGCCAGCAGCACGAGGACGGATGAAAAACTGTTTTTT.

The V gene is TRBV6-5, the J gene TRBJ1-1; 7 nucleotides line up with TRBD1. The CDR3 spans 12 residues. Germline V CDR1 and CDR2: MNHEY, SVGAGI. J lost 10 bases, V lost 6 bases, and 8 bases had no gene match. The CDR3 nucleotides read TGTGCCAGCAGAACGCAGGGGGAACCAGCTTTCTTT. This sequence encodes CASRTQGEPAFF.

V gene TRBV18 combines with J gene TRBJ2-1; 8 bases fit TRBD1. The V segment lost 2 bases and the J segment 15 bases; nucleotides outside the gene matches: 9. This CDR3 comprises 13 residues. Looked up from germline, CDR1 is KGHSH and CDR2 is LQKENI. The CDR3 region has the DNA TGTGCCAGCTCACCAGAGCAGGGGGCCCGGGGGTTCTTC. This gives the protein CASSPEQGARGFF.

The chain recombines TRBV6-1 with TRBJ1-3; D might be TRBD1 (5 bases). The CDR3 runs 17 residues. The V end lost 4 bases, the J end lost 0 bases, and 16 bases lay between the germline ends. Germline CDR1 MNHNS, CDR2 SASEGT. For the CDR3, the DNA is TGTGCCAGCAGTGGATCGCTCGACAGTGTCTCTGGAAACACCATATATTTT. As protein: CASSGSLDSVSGNTIYF.

The V and J genes are TRBV6-5 and TRBJ1-1; TRBD1 might be the D (6 bases). This CDR3 is 13 amino acids long. CDR1 and CDR2 (germline): MNHEY, SVGAGI. V lost 6 bases and J 1 base, leaving 9 bases between the germline ends. The CDR3 DNA is TGTGCCAGCAGCCGGACAGAGAACACTGAAGCTTTCTTT. The encoded protein is CASSRTENTEAFF.

The rearrangement joins TRBV4-1 to TRBJ1-1, with D unclear. The V gene lost 5 bases and the J gene lost 5 bases, with 9 bases spanning the gap. CDR3 size: 12 residues. CDR1 and CDR2 from the germline V gene are MGHRA and YSYEKL. DNA of the CDR3: TGCGCCAGCAGCTATGGCGGGACTGAAGCTTTCTTT. This translates into CASSYGGTEAFF.